One and the same sample provided the 18 T cell receptor beta chains below, sequenced in a study of PD-1 blockade in classical Hodgkin lymphoma. Every patient had relapsed following autologous stem cell transplantation, and cohorts differed in brentuximab vedotin exposure. Purified CD4+ T cells were obtained from thawed PBMCs through magnetic negative selection. Sequenced by immunoSEQ multiplex PCR; TCRdb stores in-frame clones only, minus some. The data show approximately 30,000 clones, with 60% to 85% seen just once and approximately 2.6% held by the top ten. Sequencing used CD4+ T cells from blood, obtained at baseline. Receptors originate from a human donor with classical Hodgkin lymphoma.

The V and J genes are TRBV28 and TRBJ2-1, with a tentative D call TRBD2 (6 bases). The CDR3 sequence is 16 residues long. The ends were cut back, 7 bases at V and 0 bases at J, with 16 bases in the middle. Germline-derived CDR1 and CDR2 are MDHEN and SYDVKM. CDR3 region: CASIFGGKSSYNEQFF. In nucleotides, the CDR3 is TGTGCCAGCATATTCGGCGGGAAGAGCTCCTACAATGAGCAGTTCTTC. Filled out from reference TRBV28 and TRBJ2-1, the complete variable domain reads DVKVTQSSRYLVKRTGEKVFLECVQDMDHENMFWYRQDPGLGLRLIYFSYDVKMKEKGDIPEGYSVSREKKERFSLILESASTNQTSMYLCASIFGGKSSYNEQFFGPGTRLTVL.

This chain uses TRBV19 with TRBJ1-5; D is uncertain. Trimming stripped 7 bases from V and 4 bases from J, with 11 bases between. The CDR3 loop spans 13 amino acids. Germline CDR1 and CDR2: LNHDA and SQIVND (reference sequence). CDR3 residues: CASKAGLNQPQHF. The CDR3 DNA is TGTGCCAGTAAGGCAGGACTGAATCAGCCCCAGCATTTT.

Worth noting for this clone: This specimen includes other DNA sequences encoding the same CDR3. V is TRBV18 and J is TRBJ2-7; D uncertain. This CDR3 region has 12 residues. Trimming cost V 4 bases and J 0 bases, with 4 bases left between them. CDR1 is KGHSH, CDR2 LQKENI, per germline. The CDR3 sequence: CASSLDSYEQYF. The CDR3 nucleotides are TGTGCCAGCTCACTTGACTCCTACGAGCAGTACTTC.

V usage is TRBV7-2 and J usage is TRBJ2-7; 8 bases agree with TRBD1. This CDR3 region has 14 residues. J gave up 3 bases and V 5 bases, and 6 bases lay outside the gene matches. Germline V CDR1 and CDR2: SGHTA, FQGNSA. In DNA, the CDR3 is TGTGCCAGCAGCACTACAGGGGGGAGCTACGAGCAGTACTTC. It encodes CASSTTGGSYEQYF.

This clone was seen only a few times. This sequence joins TRBV6-1 and TRBJ2-7; 7 positions agree with TRBD1. With 8 bases clipped from V and 3 bases from J, the junction kept 10 bases outside the gene matches. The germline gives CDR1 MNHNS, CDR2 SASEGT. This CDR3 is 14 amino acids long. CDR3 bases: TGTGCCAGCCGCCCTTGGACAGGACACTACGAGCAGTACTTC. This translates into CASRPWTGHYEQYF.

A single count supports this clone. J is TRBJ2-7 and V is TRBV30; no firm D call. This CDR3 comprises 15 residues. The V gene's germline CDR1 is GTSNPN and CDR2 SVGIG (reference sequence). V was cut by 0 bases and J by 3 bases, with 15 bases left in between. For the CDR3, the DNA is TGTGCCTGGAGTGTACCTCGACGGCTGATCTACGAGCAGTACTTC. It is translated as CAWSVPRRLIYEQYF.

The V gene is TRBV5-6, the J gene TRBJ2-4; 8 bases are a match to TRBD1. This CDR3 spans 15 amino acids. J lost 6 bases, V lost 3 bases, and 8 bases had no gene match. Germline V gives CDR1 SGHDT, CDR2 YYEEEE. This chain's CDR3 is CASSSRDRGLNIQYF. CDR3 bases: TGTGCCAGCAGCTCAAGAGACAGGGGCTTAAACATTCAGTACTTC.

The rearrangement joins TRBV2 to TRBJ2-1; D not resolved. Germline-derived CDR1 and CDR2 are SNHLY and FYNNEI. Trimming took off 0 bases at V and 2 bases at J, with 8 bases between the two ends. The CDR3 contains 15 residues. The CDR3 is CASSEAEITYNEQFF. CDR3 coding DNA: TGTGCCAGCAGTGAAGCAGAGATAACCTACAATGAGCAGTTCTTC.

On this clone itself: One end of the junction does not line up with germline, which may come from a read error. J is TRBJ2-1 and V is TRBV7-9; possibly TRBD2 for D (5 bases). The CDR3 consists of 16 residues. In germline, CDR1 is SEHNR, CDR2 FQNEAQ (reference sequence). The CDR3 is CASSQGEGLGYNEQFF. The CDR3 nucleotides read TGCGCCAGCAGCCAAGGCGAGGGATTGGGGTACAATGAGCAGTTCTTC.

The gene calls are TRBV7-2 and TRBJ1-2; D is perhaps TRBD1 (5 bases). Germline lookup yields CDR1 SGHTA and CDR2 FQGNSA. The CDR3 totals 19 residues. V lost 4 bases and J lost 0, with 24 bases in between. CDR3 sequence: CASSSNQLSQGPTNYGYTF. In nucleotides, the CDR3 is TGTGCCAGCAGCTCCAACCAACTGAGTCAGGGCCCTACTAACTATGGCTACACCTTC.

DNA of the CDR3: TGTGCCAGCAGCTTATCCACGGGGTTCACCGGGGAGCTGTTTTTT. Protein product: CASSLSTGFTGELFF. The gene calls are TRBV7-2 and TRBJ2-2, with a tentative D call TRBD2 (5 bases). Looked up from germline, CDR1 is SGHTA and CDR2 is FQGNSA. The germline V and J ends were trimmed by 2 bases and 4 bases, with 11 bases remaining between them. CDR3 length: 15 amino acids.

The chain combines TRBV7-9 with TRBJ2-3; possible D gene TRBD2, 6 bases. There are 17 residues in the CDR3. V lost 4 bases to trimming and J lost 0 bases, with 17 bases between them. Germline V gene sequence: CDR1 SEHNR, CDR2 FQNEAQ (reference sequence). Here the CDR3 reads CASSSPGALFSTDTQYF. CDR3 DNA sequence: TGTGCCAGCAGCTCCCCGGGAGCCTTGTTTAGCACAGATACGCAGTATTTT.

This sequence joins TRBV7-8 and TRBJ2-5; 8 bases agree with TRBD2. This CDR3 is 18 amino acids long. V shed 0 bases and J 2 bases; nucleotides not matched to a gene: 11. Germline CDR1 reads SGHVS; CDR2 reads FQNEAQ. For the CDR3, the DNA is TGTGCCAGCAGCTTAGCATCTCGCCGGGCGGGGGGTCAAGAGACCCAGTACTTC. Translated, it gives CASSLASRRAGGQETQYF.

This clone turned up a few times. V gene TRBV4-2 combines with J gene TRBJ1-1; 7 bases agree with TRBD1. Germline V lookup: CDR1 LGHNA, CDR2 YNFKEQ. The CDR3 has 17 amino acids. Unmatched junction bases numbered 9, after V lost 1 base and J lost 1 base. This CDR3 is CASSQVFPGQQNTEAFF. For the CDR3, the DNA is TGTGCCAGCAGCCAAGTATTCCCGGGACAGCAGAACACTGAAGCTTTCTTT.

For the CDR3, the DNA is TGTGCTAGTGCGGACAGGCCCACCGGGGAGCTGTTTTTT. Its protein is CASADRPTGELFF. V and J are TRBV12-5 and TRBJ2-2, with 7 nucleotides matching TRBD1. The CDR3 spans 13 residues. V was clipped by 7 bases and J by 4 bases; unmatched bases: 3. Germline loops: CDR1 LGHNT, CDR2 FRNRAP.

V usage is TRBV6-5 and J usage is TRBJ1-3, with D unclear. V was shortened by 4 bases and J by 0 bases, with 10 bases between the two germline ends. The germline CDR1 and CDR2 sequences are MNHEY and SVGAGI. The CDR3 covers 15 residues. The CDR3 here is CASSSTWSSGNTIYF. The CDR3, as DNA: TGTGCCAGCAGTTCCACATGGAGCTCTGGAAACACCATATATTTT.

The rearrangement joins TRBV11-2 to TRBJ1-5, with a weak D call TRBD1 (5 bases). Trimming removed 1 base from V and 6 bases from J, with 7 bases in between. Looked up from germline, CDR1 is SGHAT and CDR2 is FQNNGV. This CDR3 region has 13 residues. The CDR3 here is CASSLGRVQPQHF. CDR3 nucleotide sequence: TGTGCCAGCAGCTTAGGCAGGGTTCAGCCCCAGCATTTT.

The chain recombines TRBV7-2 with TRBJ1-2; D gene unclear. The V gene's germline CDR1 is SGHTA and CDR2 FQGNSA. V dropped 1 base and J dropped 13 bases, with 16 bases sitting between them. The CDR3 totals 13 residues. CDR3 DNA sequence: TGTGCCAGCAGCTTAGTGGGTCGGCCGGCCGCCACCTTC. It is translated as CASSLVGRPAATF.